The TCR beta chain under discussion was sequenced for a study of spatial heterogeneity in lung cancer. This clonotype has ten or more counts. The size of this beta chain means little, since it is a stray read in a library made for alpha chains. TCR cDNA molecules were tagged individually, and each one carried a unique molecular identifier. MiXCR, run by TCRdb on the 5' RACE reads, gives a single entry per CDR3 protein. Altogether about 12,000 distinct CDR3 sequences are present, approximately 6% being singletons, with the ten largest covering about a tenth. This sample's time point: sample taken at primary tumor resection. Whole RNA obtained from tumor, nontumor lung or frozen PBMC underwent sequencing without sorting. The CDR3 totals 13 residues. Deletions cut 5 bases from V and 6 bases from J, with 12 bases between.

The rearrangement joins TRBV12-3 or TRBV12-4 to TRBJ2-3; tentatively, D is TRBD1 (7 bases). Sample: normal lung tissue next to the tumor, taken at surgery. The TCR sequence derives from a male donor with early-stage non-small cell lung cancer. For the CDR3, the DNA is TGTGCCAGCAGTCAACAGGGGAGGGATACGCAGTATTTT. Translation: CASSQQGRDTQYF.